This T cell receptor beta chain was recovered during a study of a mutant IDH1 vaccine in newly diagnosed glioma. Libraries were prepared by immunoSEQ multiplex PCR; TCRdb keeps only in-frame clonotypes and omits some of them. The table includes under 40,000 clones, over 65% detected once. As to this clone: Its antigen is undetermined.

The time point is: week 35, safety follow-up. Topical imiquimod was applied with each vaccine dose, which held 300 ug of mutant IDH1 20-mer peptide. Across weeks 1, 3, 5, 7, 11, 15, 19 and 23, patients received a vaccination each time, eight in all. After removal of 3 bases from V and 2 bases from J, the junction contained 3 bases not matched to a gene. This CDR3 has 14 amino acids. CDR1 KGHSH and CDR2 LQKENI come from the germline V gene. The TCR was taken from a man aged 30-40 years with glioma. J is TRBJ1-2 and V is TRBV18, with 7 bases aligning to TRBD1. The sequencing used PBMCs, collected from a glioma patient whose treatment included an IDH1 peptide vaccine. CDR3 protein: CASSPTQGNYGYTF. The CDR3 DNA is TGTGCCAGCTCACCGACACAGGGGAACTATGGCTACACCTTC.